Included here is one T cell receptor (beta chain) sequence, with context. The sample belongs to a study of blood T cells in healthy people across ages. PCR was performed a second time for about 7 to 11 cycles using a sample-barcoded 5' primer and a J-beta primer mix. MiXCR, run by TCRdb on the 5' RACE reads, gives a single entry per CDR3 protein. Of 800,000 or so distinct CDR3 sequences detected, more than 35% appear once; the ten largest clones hold less than 20%. The CDR3 consists of 16 residues. The ends lost 5 bases at V and 2 bases at J; junction bases unmatched: 5. Sequencing was carried out using blood. The chain joins TRBV12-3 or TRBV12-4 to TRBJ2-3; 12 nucleotides match TRBD2. The sequence derives from a man of 80 years or more in good health. DNA of the CDR3: TGTGCCAGCAGTCCCTGGACTAGCGGGGCCACAGATACGCAGTATTTT. This sequence encodes CASSPWTSGATDTQYF.